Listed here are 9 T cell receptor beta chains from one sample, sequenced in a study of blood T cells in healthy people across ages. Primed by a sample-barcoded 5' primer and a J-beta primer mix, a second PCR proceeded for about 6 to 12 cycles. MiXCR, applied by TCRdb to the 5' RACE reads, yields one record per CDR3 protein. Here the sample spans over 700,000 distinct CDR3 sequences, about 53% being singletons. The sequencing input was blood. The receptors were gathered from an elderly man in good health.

The CDR3 bases are TGCAGTGCTAGATCGCGGGGGGTTACCCTCGGGTATGGCTACACCTTC. The encoded protein is CSARSRGVTLGYGYTF. This sequence joins TRBV20-1 and TRBJ1-2; possible D gene TRBD1, 5 bases. CDR3 length equals 16 residues. Trimming cost V 2 bases and J 5 bases, with 21 bases left between them. Germline lookup yields CDR1 DFQATT and CDR2 SNEGSKA (reference sequence).

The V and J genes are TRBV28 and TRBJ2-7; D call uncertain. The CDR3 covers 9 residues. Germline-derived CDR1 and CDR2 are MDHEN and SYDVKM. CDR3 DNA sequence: TGTGCTGGCCAGTACGAGCAGTACTTC. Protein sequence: CAGQYEQYF.

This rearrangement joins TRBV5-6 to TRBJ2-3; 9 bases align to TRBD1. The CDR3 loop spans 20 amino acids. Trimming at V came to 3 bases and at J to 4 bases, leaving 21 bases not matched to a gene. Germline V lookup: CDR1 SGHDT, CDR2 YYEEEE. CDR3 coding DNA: TGTGCCAGCAGCTCCAGAAGGCCTACTACAGGGGGCAGAGGGGCAGATACGCAGTATTTT. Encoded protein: CASSSRRPTTGGRGADTQYF.

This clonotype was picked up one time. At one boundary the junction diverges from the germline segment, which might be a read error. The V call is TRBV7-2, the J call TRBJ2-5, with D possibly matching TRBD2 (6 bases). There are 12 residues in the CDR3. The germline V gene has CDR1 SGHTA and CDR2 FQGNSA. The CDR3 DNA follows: TGTGCCAGCACTCTGGGGGGAGAGACCCGGTACTTC. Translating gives CASTLGGETRYF.

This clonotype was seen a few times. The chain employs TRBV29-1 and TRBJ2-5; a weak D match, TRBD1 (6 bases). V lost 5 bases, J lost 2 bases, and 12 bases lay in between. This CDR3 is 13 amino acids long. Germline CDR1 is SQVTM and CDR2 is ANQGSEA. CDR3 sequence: CSVLQGWQETQYF. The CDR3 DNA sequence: TGCAGCGTTTTACAGGGATGGCAAGAGACCCAGTACTTC.

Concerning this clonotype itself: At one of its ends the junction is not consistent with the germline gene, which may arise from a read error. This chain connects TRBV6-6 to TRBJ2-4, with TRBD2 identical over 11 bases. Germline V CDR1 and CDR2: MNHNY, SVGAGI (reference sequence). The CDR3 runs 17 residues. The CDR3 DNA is TGTGCCAGCAGTCCCGCTAGCGGGAGGAGTGGCAAAGACATTCAGTACTTC. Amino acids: CASSPASGRSGKDIQYF.

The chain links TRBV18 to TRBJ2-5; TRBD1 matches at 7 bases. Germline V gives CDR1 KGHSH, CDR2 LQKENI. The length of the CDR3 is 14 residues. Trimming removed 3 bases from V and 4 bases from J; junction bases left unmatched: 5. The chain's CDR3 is CASSPLRQGETQYF. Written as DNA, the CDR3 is TGTGCCAGCTCACCCCTGCGACAGGGAGAGACCCAGTACTTC.

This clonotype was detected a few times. CDR3 DNA: TGTGCCAGCAGTTTCCTAGCGCTCTACTCCTACAATGAGCAGTTCTTC. Translation gives CASSFLALYSYNEQFF. The chain is built from TRBV7-9 and TRBJ2-1, with D possibly TRBD2 on 6 matching bases. The CDR3 sequence is 16 residues long. Germline assignment: CDR1 SEHNR and CDR2 FQNEAQ (reference sequence). The ends were cut back, 6 bases at V and 0 bases at J, with 15 bases in the middle.

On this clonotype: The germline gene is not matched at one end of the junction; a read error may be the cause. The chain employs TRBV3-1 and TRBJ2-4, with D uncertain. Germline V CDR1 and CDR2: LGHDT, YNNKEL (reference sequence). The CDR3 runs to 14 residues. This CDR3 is CASSQQAANNIQYF. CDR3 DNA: TGTGCCAGCAGCCAGCAGGCAGCCAACAACATTCAGTACTTC.